A selection of T cell receptor beta chains follows, all from one sample in a study of cytomegalovirus exposure and HLA in healthy donors. TCRdb keeps only in-frame clones here, not all; method: immunoSEQ multiplex PCR. Of 200,000 or so clones detected, approximately 82% appear once; the ten largest clones hold around 4%. Sequenced material: PBMCs. These receptors were taken from a male donor in good health and CMV-seronegative. Both conserved end residues are part of each CDR3. D genes are given only for firm matches. Size tells how often a clone was seen (once, few, many) or the class of an expanded clone, and some rows leave it out.

d_gene,v_gene,abundance,j_gene,CDR3nt,CDR3aa
-,TRBV5-1,-,TRBJ2-7,TGCGCCAGCAGCTTGGCCCAACAGGCTGGGTACGAGCAGTACTTC,CASSLAQQAGYEQYF
TRBD1,TRBV28,-,TRBJ2-1,TGTGCCAGCAGTTTGCACAGGGGAAAGACTGAGCAGTTCTTC,CASSLHRGKTEQFF
TRBD1,TRBV28,-,TRBJ2-7,TGTGCCAGCAGCAGGGGGTGGGGCGAGCAGTACTTC,CASSRGWGEQYF
TRBD1,TRBV25-1,-,TRBJ2-7,TGTGCCAGTAACTCCGGGACAGGTCCCCAGAAAGCCTACGAGCAGTACTTC,CASNSGTGPQKAYEQYF
TRBD1,TRBV6-1,-,TRBJ2-5,TGTGCCAGCAGTGCTTTCGCCGGGACAGTCCAAGAGACCCAGTACTTC,CASSAFAGTVQETQYF
TRBD1,TRBV29-1,-,TRBJ1-6,TGCAGCGTTGGGACAGGGGGCGCGGGATCACCCCTCCACTTT,CSVGTGGAGSPLHF
TRBD1,TRBV5-4,-,TRBJ1-2,TGTGCCAGCAGCTTGGAGGGACAGCGAAATGGCTACACCTTC,CASSLEGQRNGYTF
-,TRBV13,-,TRBJ2-5,TGTGCCAGCAGCTTAGACGGGAAAGAGACCCAGTACTTC,CASSLDGKETQYF
TRBD2,TRBV7-8,few,TRBJ2-7,TGTGCCAGCAGCTTAGTATCGGCTAGCGGGACAAACGAGCAGTACTTC,CASSLVSASGTNEQYF
TRBD1,TRBV9,-,TRBJ1-1,TGTGCCAGCAGCGTAGGCTGGACAGGGCCGACTGAAGCTTTCTTT,CASSVGWTGPTEAFF
TRBD1,TRBV7-9,-,TRBJ1-1,TGTGCCAGCAGCTCCCCGGGACAGATGAACACTGAAGCTTTCTTT,CASSSPGQMNTEAFF
TRBD1,TRBV6-5,few,TRBJ1-1,TGTGCCAGCAGTTCCACCGGGACAGTAAAGAACACTGAAGCTTTCTTT,CASSSTGTVKNTEAFF
-,TRBV28,-,TRBJ1-2,TGTGCCAGCAGTCTTCCCAGGGATGGCTACACCTTC,CASSLPRDGYTF
TRBD1,TRBV7-3,once,TRBJ2-7,TGTGCCAGCAGCCCGACCGGGACAGGGCCCTACGAGCAGTACTTC,CASSPTGTGPYEQYF
TRBD1,TRBV27,once,TRBJ2-7,TGTGCCAGCAGTTTTGGACAGGGGGAAAGCTACGAGCAGTACTTC,CASSFGQGESYEQYF
TRBD2,TRBV7-6,-,TRBJ2-5,TGTGCCAGCATCCCCACTAGCGGGAGTTTCGAGACCCAGTACTTC,CASIPTSGSFETQYF
TRBD2,TRBV7-6,-,TRBJ2-7,TGTGCCAGCAGCTTCGGGGGGGCTGTCGAGCAGTACTTC,CASSFGGAVEQYF